The clone carrying this TCR beta chain has ten or more counts. CDR1 is ENHRY and CDR2 is SYGVKD in the germline V gene. Unmatched junction bases numbered 6, after V lost 4 bases and J lost 2 bases. CDR3 length: 15 amino acids. The data derive from a study of blood T cell repertoires in COVID-19. The method was immunoSEQ multiplex PCR; TCRdb's version includes in-frame clones alone and lacks a portion of them. Of over 250,000 clones listed, 87% were seen once; the top ten hold 2.3%. Specimen: peripheral blood. This rearrangement joins TRBV10-3 to TRBJ2-7; 9 bases align to TRBD1. The sequence derives from a woman between 45 and 65 years old with acute or convalescent COVID-19. The CDR3 here is CAISGTGEDAYEQYF. DNA for the CDR3: TGTGCCATCAGTGGGACAGGGGAGGACGCCTACGAGCAGTACTTC.